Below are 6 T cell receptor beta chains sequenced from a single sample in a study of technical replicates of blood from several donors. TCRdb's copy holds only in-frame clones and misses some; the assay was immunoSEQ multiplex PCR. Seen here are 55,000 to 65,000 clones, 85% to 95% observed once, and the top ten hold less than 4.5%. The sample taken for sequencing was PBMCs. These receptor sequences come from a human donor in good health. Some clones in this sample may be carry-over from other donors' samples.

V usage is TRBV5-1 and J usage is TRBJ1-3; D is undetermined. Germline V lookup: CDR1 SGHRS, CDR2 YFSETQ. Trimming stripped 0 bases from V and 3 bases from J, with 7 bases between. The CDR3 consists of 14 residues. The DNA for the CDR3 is TGCGCCAGCAGCTTGGCTTCCGGTGGAAACACCATATATTTT. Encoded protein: CASSLASGGNTIYF.

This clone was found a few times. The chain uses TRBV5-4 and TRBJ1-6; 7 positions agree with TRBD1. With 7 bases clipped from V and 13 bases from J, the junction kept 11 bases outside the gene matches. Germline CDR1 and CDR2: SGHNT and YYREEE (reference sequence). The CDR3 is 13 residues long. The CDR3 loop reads CASGPKQGPPLHF. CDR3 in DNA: TGTGCCAGCGGTCCTAAACAGGGGCCGCCCCTCCACTTT.

The CDR3 coding sequence is TGTGCCAGCAGTCTAACTAGCGGGGGGGACATTCAGTACTTC. It translates to CASSLTSGGDIQYF. V gene TRBV6-1 combines with J gene TRBJ2-4; 13 bases align to TRBD2. Losses at the gene ends were 5 bases for V and 8 bases for J; bases not matched to a gene: 3. There are 14 residues in the CDR3. CDR1 MNHNS and CDR2 SASEGT come from the germline V gene.

The CDR3 nucleotides read TGTGCGACCAAAAAAGTCCGGAGAGACTCTGGGGCCAACGTCCTGACTTTC. Translating gives CATKKVRRDSGANVLTF. This chain links TRBV5-4 with TRBJ2-6; D gene uncertain. The CDR3 consists of 17 residues. Germline values: CDR1 SGHNT, CDR2 YYREEE (reference sequence).

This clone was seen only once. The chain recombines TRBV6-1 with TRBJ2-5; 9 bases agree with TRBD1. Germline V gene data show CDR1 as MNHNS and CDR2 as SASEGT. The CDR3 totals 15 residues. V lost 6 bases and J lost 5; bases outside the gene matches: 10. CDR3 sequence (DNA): TGTGCCAGCAGCCGAACGGGACAGGGATTGGAGACCCAGTACTTC. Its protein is CASSRTGQGLETQYF.

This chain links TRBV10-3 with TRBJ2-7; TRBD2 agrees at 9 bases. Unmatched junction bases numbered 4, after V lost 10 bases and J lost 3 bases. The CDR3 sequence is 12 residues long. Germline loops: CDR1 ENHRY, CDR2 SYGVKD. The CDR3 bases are TGTGCCACACAGACTAGCGGCTACGAGCAGTACTTC. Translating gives CATQTSGYEQYF.